The rows below give T cell receptor beta chains drawn from one sample of a study of regulatory T cells in long-lasting Graves disease. TCRdb used MiXCR to reprocess the multiplex PCR reads, holding one entry per CDR3 protein. The table includes over 350,000 distinct CDR3 sequences, about 15% detected once. This sample also appeared in a second study, on T cells in Graves' hyperthyroidism and ophthalmopathy.

Sample: peripheral blood mononuclear cells (PBMCs), taken at new diagnosis, from a patient treated with antithyroid drugs. The receptors originated from a woman between 40 and 55 years old with Graves disease. The CDR3 runs from the conserved cysteine through the conserved F or W. D genes are given only for firm matches. Rows give clone size only sometimes, using once, few, many, or a class for an expanded clone.

V gene,D gene,clone size,J gene,CDR3 DNA,CDR3 protein
TRBV7-2,NA,many,TRBJ1-4,TGTGCCAGCAGCCCCGAAGGGAGGAAACTGTTTTTT,CASSPEGRKLFF
TRBV7-8,TRBD2,NA,TRBJ2-7,TGTGCCAGCAGCTTAAAGGGACTAGTTGAGCAGTACTTC,CASSLKGLVEQYF
TRBV19,NA,NA,TRBJ2-1,TGTGCCAGTAGTATAGATTCCATGCTGCGCTACAATGAGCAGTTCTTC,CASSIDSMLRYNEQFF
TRBV20-1,TRBD2,many,TRBJ2-3,TGCAGTGCTAGAGATCCACTAGCGGGAGTGGCCCTAGGCACAGATACGCAGTATTTT,CSARDPLAGVALGTDTQYF
TRBV27,NA,many,TRBJ1-5,TGTGCCAGCAGTTTATGGGGGAAATACAATCAGCCCCAGCATTTT,CASSLWGKYNQPQHF
TRBV7-9,NA,many,TRBJ2-5,TGTGCCAGCAGCCCTACCCTCCTAGGTTGGGAGACCCAGTACTTC,CASSPTLLGWETQYF
TRBV30,NA,many,TRBJ1-6,TGTGCCTGGAGCATGAAGGCCAATTCACCCCTCCACTTT,CAWSMKANSPLHF
TRBV2,NA,many,TRBJ2-5,TGTGCCAGCAGTGAAGCGGGAGTGGAGACCCAGTACTTC,CASSEAGVETQYF
TRBV7-2,TRBD2,NA,TRBJ2-1,TGTGCCAGCAGCCCCCGTAGCGGGAAGGGCATGAACAATGAGCAGTTCTTC,CASSPRSGKGMNNEQFF
TRBV20-1,TRBD2,many,TRBJ2-5,TGCAGTGCTAACCCTAGCGGGAGGGGAGAGACCCAGTACTTC,CSANPSGRGETQYF
TRBV28,TRBD1,many,TRBJ2-1,TGTGCCAGCAGCCCCGGACCGGGACAGGGGGCCCTGCGGGGCCACTACAATGAGCAGTTCTTC,CASSPGPGQGALRGHYNEQFF
TRBV28,NA,NA,TRBJ1-4,TGTGCCAGCAGTCTGACACAGAGGGGTAATGAAAAACTGTTTTTT,CASSLTQRGNEKLFF
TRBV15,NA,NA,TRBJ1-4,TGTGCCACCAGCAGAGATCGCGCCGGGGCGGGTATGGAACTGTTTTTT,CATSRDRAGAGMELFF
TRBV12-3/TRBV12-4,NA,many,TRBJ1-1,TGTGCCAGCAGCTCCGACGGAGACACTGAAGCTTTCTTT,CASSSDGDTEAFF
TRBV12-3/TRBV12-4,NA,few,TRBJ2-7,TGTGCCAGCATTACCGGGGCAGCGTACGAGCAGTACTTC,CASITGAAYEQYF
TRBV3-1,NA,many,TRBJ2-3,TGTGCCAGCAGCCAAGTACACACAGATACGCAGTATTTT,CASSQVHTDTQYF
TRBV5-1,NA,many,TRBJ2-5,TGCGCCAGCAGCTTGCTTAGAGACGGAGAGACCCAGTACTTC,CASSLLRDGETQYF
TRBV7-9,NA,many,TRBJ2-7,TGTGCCAGCAGTGGAGTAGCGGCCTACGAGCAGTACTTC,CASSGVAAYEQYF
TRBV24-1,NA,NA,TRBJ1-5,TGTGCCACCAGTATGGGCGGAGTGCATAGCAATCAGCCCCAGCATTTT,CATSMGGVHSNQPQHF
TRBV6-4,TRBD2,NA,TRBJ2-3,TGTGCCAGCAGTGACGGGACTAGCGGGAGCCACGCAGATACGCAGTATTTT,CASSDGTSGSHADTQYF
TRBV12-3/TRBV12-4,NA,many,TRBJ2-3,TGTGCCAGCAGTCCCCCGGGCCTACACGCAGATACGCAGTATTTT,CASSPPGLHADTQYF
TRBV20-1,NA,NA,TRBJ2-1,TGCAGTGCTAGAGATTTTAGGGAGGACAATGAGCAGTTCTTC,CSARDFREDNEQFF
TRBV6-1,TRBD1,many,TRBJ1-1,TGTGCCAGCAGGGACGAGGGACAGCTGAACACTGAAGCTTTCTTT,CASRDEGQLNTEAFF
TRBV20-1,NA,NA,TRBJ1-1,TGCAGTGCTAGAGATCTGGGTGAAAGGGACACTGAAGCTTTCTTT,CSARDLGERDTEAFF
TRBV18,NA,many,TRBJ2-7,TGTGCCAGCTCACCTGGTCTCTACGAGCAGTACTTC,CASSPGLYEQYF
TRBV20-1,NA,NA,TRBJ2-2,TGCAGTGCTAGTGGGGGGTACGGCACCGGGGAGCTGTTTTTT,CSASGGYGTGELFF
TRBV13,TRBD1,many,TRBJ1-4,TGTGCCAGCAGCTTACAATGGGGACAGGGGGTTGAAAAACTGTTTTTT,CASSLQWGQGVEKLFF
TRBV29-1,TRBD1,many,TRBJ1-1,TGCAGCGGCCAGGGGGCGAGGACTGAAGCTTTCTTT,CSGQGARTEAFF
TRBV28,TRBD2,many,TRBJ2-3,TGTGCCAGCAGTACTCGGACTAGCGGGAGGCCGAGCACAGATACGCAGTATTTT,CASSTRTSGRPSTDTQYF
TRBV15,TRBD2,NA,TRBJ2-1,TGTGCCACCAGCAGAGATCGGGGCGGGAGCACCTACAATGAGCAGTTCTTC,CATSRDRGGSTYNEQFF
TRBV15,TRBD1,many,TRBJ2-5,TGTGCCACCAGCAGAGCGTCAGGGGGCGAGACCCAGTACTTC,CATSRASGGETQYF
TRBV10-3,TRBD1,few,TRBJ1-4,TGTGCCATCAGCTCCACCGGGACAGGGAGCGAAAAACTGTTTTTT,CAISSTGTGSEKLFF
TRBV28,NA,few,TRBJ2-5,TGTGCCAGCACCCTTCGAGGTTTGGAGACCCAGTACTTC,CASTLRGLETQYF
TRBV5-1,TRBD1,many,TRBJ2-2,TGCGCCAGCAGCCGAAGGACAGGAAACACCGGGGAGCTGTTTTTT,CASSRRTGNTGELFF
TRBV19,NA,few,TRBJ2-7,TGTGCCAGTAGTATGAGGTCTAGCTTTATCCCCTACGAGCAGTACTTC,CASSMRSSFIPYEQYF
TRBV9,TRBD2,few,TRBJ2-2,TGTGCCAGCAGCGTCTTGTGGACTAGCGCCGGGGAGCTGTTTTTT,CASSVLWTSAGELFF
TRBV12-3/TRBV12-4,NA,many,TRBJ2-7,TGTGCCAGCGGACTCAAAAGGGATGTGGACGAGCAGTACTTC,CASGLKRDVDEQYF
TRBV28,NA,many,TRBJ2-5,TGTGCCAGCAGTCTAAGCCGGGGCCAAGAGACCCAGTACTTC,CASSLSRGQETQYF
TRBV13,NA,few,TRBJ2-3,TGTGCCAGCAGCGTACATCTCCGGGCCTCCGATACGCAGTATTTT,CASSVHLRASDTQYF